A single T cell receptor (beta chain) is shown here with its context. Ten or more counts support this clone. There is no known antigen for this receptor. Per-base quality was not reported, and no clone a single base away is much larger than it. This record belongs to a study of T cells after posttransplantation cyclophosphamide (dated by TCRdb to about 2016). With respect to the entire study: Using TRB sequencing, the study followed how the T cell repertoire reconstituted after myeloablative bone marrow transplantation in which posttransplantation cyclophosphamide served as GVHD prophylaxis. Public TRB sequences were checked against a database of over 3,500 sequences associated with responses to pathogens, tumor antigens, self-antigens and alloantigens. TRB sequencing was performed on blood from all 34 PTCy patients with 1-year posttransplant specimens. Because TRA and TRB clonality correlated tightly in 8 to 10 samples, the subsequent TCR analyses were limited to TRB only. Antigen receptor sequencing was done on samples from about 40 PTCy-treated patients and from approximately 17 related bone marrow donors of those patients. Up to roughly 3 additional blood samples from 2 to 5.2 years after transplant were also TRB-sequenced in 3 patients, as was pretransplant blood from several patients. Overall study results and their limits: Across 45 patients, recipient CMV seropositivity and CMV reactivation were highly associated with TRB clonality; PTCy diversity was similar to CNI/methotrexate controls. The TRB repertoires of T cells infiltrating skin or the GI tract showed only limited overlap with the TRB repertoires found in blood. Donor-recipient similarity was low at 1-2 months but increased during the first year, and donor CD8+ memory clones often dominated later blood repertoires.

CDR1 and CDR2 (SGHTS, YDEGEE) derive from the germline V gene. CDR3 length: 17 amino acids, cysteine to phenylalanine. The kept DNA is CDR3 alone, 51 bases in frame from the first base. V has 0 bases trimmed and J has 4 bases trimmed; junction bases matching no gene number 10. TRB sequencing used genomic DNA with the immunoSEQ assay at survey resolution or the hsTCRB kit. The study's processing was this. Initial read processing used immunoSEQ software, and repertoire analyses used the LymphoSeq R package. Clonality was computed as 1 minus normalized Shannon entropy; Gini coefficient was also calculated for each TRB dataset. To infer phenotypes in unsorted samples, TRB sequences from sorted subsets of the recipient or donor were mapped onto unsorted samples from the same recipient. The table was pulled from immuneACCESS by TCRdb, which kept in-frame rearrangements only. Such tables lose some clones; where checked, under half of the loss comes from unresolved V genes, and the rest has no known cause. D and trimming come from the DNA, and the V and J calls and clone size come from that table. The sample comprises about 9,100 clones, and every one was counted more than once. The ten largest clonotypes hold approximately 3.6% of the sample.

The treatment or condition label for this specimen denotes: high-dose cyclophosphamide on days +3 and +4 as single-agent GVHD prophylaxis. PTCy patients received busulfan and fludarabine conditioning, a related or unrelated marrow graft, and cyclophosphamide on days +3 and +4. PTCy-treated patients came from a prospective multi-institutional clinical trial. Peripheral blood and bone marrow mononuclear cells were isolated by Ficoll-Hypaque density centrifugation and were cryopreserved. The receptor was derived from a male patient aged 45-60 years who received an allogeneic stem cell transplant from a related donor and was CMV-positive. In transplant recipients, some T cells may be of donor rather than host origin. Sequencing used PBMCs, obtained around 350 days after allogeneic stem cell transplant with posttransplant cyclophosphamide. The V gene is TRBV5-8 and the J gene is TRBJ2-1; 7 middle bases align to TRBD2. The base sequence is TGTGCCAGCAGCTTGGTCAACGGGGGGATTCCTTACAATGAGCAGTTCTTC. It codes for CASSLVNGGIPYNEQFF.